The 19 T cell receptor beta chains below come from one sample, sequenced in a study of shared clonotypes between healthy human individuals. Assay: immunoSEQ multiplex PCR; the TCRdb copy retains only in-frame clones and omits some. The sample lists some 1 million clones, around 74% occurring once. Sequencing was done on a sample of memory CD4+ T cells sorted from blood. As to subset: CD45RA-negative fraction. These receptors all stem from a man between 18 and 29 years old in good health.

V is TRBV7-9 and J is TRBJ2-2; D not resolved. V lost 3 bases, J lost 6 bases, and 14 bases lay in between. Germline CDR1 and CDR2: SEHNR and FQNEAQ (reference sequence). The CDR3 consists of 15 residues. CDR3 in DNA: TGTGCCAGCAGCTTCCATTTGTCGGCGGCCGGGGAGCTGTTTTTT. This sequence encodes CASSFHLSAAGELFF.

CDR3 bases: TGTGCCAGCAGCCCGGGGACAGGGGGGCAAAGAGAGACCCAGTACTTC. Amino acid sequence: CASSPGTGGQRETQYF. This chain uses TRBV5-4 with TRBJ2-5; 11 bases match TRBD1. Trimming removed 4 bases from V and 4 bases from J; junction bases left unmatched: 9. The CDR3 runs 16 residues. CDR1 and CDR2 (germline): SGHNT, YYREEE (reference sequence).

The J gene is TRBJ1-2, the V gene TRBV4-3; 7 nucleotides match TRBD1. Germline-derived CDR1 and CDR2 are LGHNA and YSLEER. The CDR3 contains 15 residues. Germline trimming cut 3 bases from V and 4 bases from J; bases unmatched to any gene: 8. Written as DNA, the CDR3 is TGCGCCAGCAGCCATCAACGGACAGGACCCTATGGCTACACCTTC. Protein sequence: CASSHQRTGPYGYTF.

The genes are TRBV5-8 and TRBJ2-5, with TRBD1 matching 7 bases. The junction had 14 bases not matched to a gene; V was cut back by 5 bases and J by 1 base. This CDR3 has 17 residues. Per germline, CDR1 SGHTS and CDR2 YDEGEE. The CDR3 region is CASRRTIFDRAQETQYF. The CDR3 region has the DNA TGTGCCAGCAGACGTACCATTTTCGACAGGGCCCAAGAGACCCAGTACTTC.

This clone occurred a few times. The V call is TRBV5-8, the J call TRBJ1-5; 9 bases align to TRBD1. V lost 4 bases and J lost 3; bases outside the gene matches: 5. Germline lookup yields CDR1 SGHTS and CDR2 YDEGEE. This CDR3 comprises 15 residues. The CDR3, as DNA: TGTGCCAGCAGCCTCCGGGACAGGGCCAATCAGCCCCAGCATTTT. This codes for CASSLRDRANQPQHF. Full variable domain (remainder filled in from reference TRBV5-8 and TRBJ1-5): EAGVTQSPTHLIKTRGQQATLRCSPISGHTSVYWYQQALGLGLQFLLWYDEGEERNRGNFPPRFSGRQFPNYSSELNVNALELEDSALYLCASSLRDRANQPQHFGDGTRLSIL.

Ten or more counts support this clone. This chain links TRBV19 with TRBJ2-3; unclear D gene. There are 16 residues in the CDR3. Trimming pared 3 bases from V and 2 bases from J, leaving 15 bases between. CDR1 and CDR2 from the germline V gene are LNHDA and SQIVND (reference sequence). The CDR3 sequence is CASSIDGRKYTDTQYF. In nucleotides, the CDR3 is TGTGCCAGTAGTATCGATGGACGGAAATACACAGATACGCAGTATTTT.

The genes are TRBV6-4 and TRBJ2-7; TRBD1 matches 7 bases. The CDR3 runs to 15 residues. The germline V gene has CDR1 MRHNA and CDR2 SNTAGT. V was pared by 5 bases and J by 3 bases, with 10 bases of the junction left unmatched. DNA of the CDR3: TGTGCCAGCAGTTGTCCTACAGGGGTTCACTACGAGCAGTACTTC. It yields the protein CASSCPTGVHYEQYF.

The V call is TRBV5-1, the J call TRBJ1-2; possible D gene TRBD1, 5 bases. Trimming shortened V by 2 bases and J by 0 bases, and 14 bases separated the two germline ends. This CDR3 contains 16 residues. Germline lookup yields CDR1 SGHRS and CDR2 YFSETQ. The CDR3 DNA reads TGCGCCAGCAGCTTCTCACAAGGGACCACTAACTATGGCTACACCTTC. Protein sequence: CASSFSQGTTNYGYTF.

The V and J genes are TRBV6-5 and TRBJ1-2; D not certain. V gave up 0 bases and J gave up 5 bases, with 13 bases separating them. Germline V lookup: CDR1 MNHEY, CDR2 SVGAGI. CDR3 length: 15 residues. CDR3 nucleotide sequence: TGTGCCAGCAGTTACTCGAAGGGAGGAGGGTATGGCTACACCTTC. Protein: CASSYSKGGGYGYTF.

The chain combines TRBV5-6 with TRBJ2-3; TRBD2 matches at 16 bases. The V gene end was trimmed by 3 bases and the J gene end by 8 bases; junction bases not matched to a gene: 12. The CDR3 runs 18 residues. Germline lookup yields CDR1 SGHDT and CDR2 YYEEEE. CDR3 sequence: CASSSPGLAGGIYGTQYF. In DNA, the CDR3 is TGTGCCAGCAGCTCGCCGGGACTAGCGGGAGGGATTTATGGTACGCAGTATTTT.

The genes are TRBV6-5 and TRBJ1-6; 7 nucleotides align to TRBD1. This CDR3 contains 14 residues. Germline V gives CDR1 MNHEY, CDR2 SVGAGI. V was pared by 2 bases and J by 9 bases, with 4 bases of the junction left unmatched. Here the CDR3 reads CASSYQGVPSPLHF. CDR3 in DNA: TGTGCCAGCAGTTACCAGGGGGTTCCTTCACCCCTCCACTTT.

This clone was seen more than once but under ten times. The chain combines TRBV20-1 with TRBJ1-1; D gene unclear. The CDR3 has 11 amino acids. V gave up 7 bases and J gave up 1 base, with 7 bases separating them. Per germline, CDR1 DFQATT and CDR2 SNEGSKA (reference sequence). CDR3 sequence reads: CSGTRNTEAFF. DNA of the CDR3: TGCAGTGGCACGAGGAACACTGAAGCTTTCTTT.

The V gene is TRBV7-2, the J gene TRBJ1-4, with no clear D. Trimming took off 2 bases at V and 5 bases at J, with 9 bases between the two ends. The CDR3 runs to 14 residues. Germline CDR1 and CDR2: SGHTA and FQGNSA. Written as DNA, the CDR3 is TGTGCCAGCAGCTTAACCAGCAGAAATGAAAAACTGTTTTTT. Amino acids: CASSLTSRNEKLFF.

To note about this clone: One end of the junction does not line up with germline, which may come from a read error. This chain connects TRBV7-2 to TRBJ2-2, with 7 positions matching TRBD2. CDR3 size: 15 residues. Germline loops: CDR1 SGHTA, CDR2 FQGNSA. CDR3 residues: CASSFAGVGTGGLFF. CDR3 bases: TGTGCCAGCAGCTTTGCGGGAGTGGGCACCGGGGGGCTGTTTTTT.

This rearrangement joins TRBV5-4 to TRBJ2-5; D is undetermined. CDR3 size: 15 residues. V lost 4 bases and J 2 bases, leaving 15 bases between the germline ends. CDR1 is SGHNT, CDR2 YYREEE, per germline (reference sequence). The CDR3 protein is CASSVGGRPQETQYF. The CDR3 DNA is TGTGCCAGCAGCGTCGGCGGACGCCCTCAAGAGACCCAGTACTTC.

V is TRBV10-2 and J is TRBJ2-7; D gene uncertain. V lost 7 bases and J lost 2, with 6 bases in between. This CDR3 spans 11 amino acids. The germline V gene encodes CDR1 WSHSY and CDR2 SAAADI. The chain's CDR3 is CASTATYEQYF. CDR3 DNA sequence: TGCGCCAGCACCGCAACCTACGAGCAGTACTTC.

V gene TRBV30 combines with J gene TRBJ2-5, with D perhaps being TRBD1 or TRBD2 (6 bases each). Germline V gives CDR1 GTSNPN, CDR2 SVGIG (reference sequence). Trimming cost V 4 bases and J 1 base, with 10 bases left between them. The CDR3 length is 13 residues. This chain's CDR3 is CAWTRGLQETQYF. CDR3 sequence (DNA): TGTGCCTGGACACGGGGGCTCCAAGAGACCCAGTACTTC.

This chain uses TRBV6-1 with TRBJ1-1; no definite D call. CDR1 and CDR2 from the germline V gene are MNHNS and SASEGT. V lost 4 bases, J lost 1 base, and 10 bases lay in between. The CDR3 sequence is 14 residues long. The CDR3 nucleotides are TGTGCCAGCAGTGCTGCGGGAACGAACACTGAAGCTTTCTTT. Translating gives CASSAAGTNTEAFF.

V and J are TRBV7-2 and TRBJ2-3; maybe TRBD1 (5 bases). CDR3 length equals 14 residues. Trimming removed 5 bases at V and 5 bases at J, with 14 bases between. The germline gives CDR1 SGHTA, CDR2 FQGNSA. CDR3 nucleotides: TGTGCCAGCAGCCCCCGGACAACAAGAGATACGCAGTATTTT. It codes for CASSPRTTRDTQYF.